The 7 T cell receptor beta chains reported below all come from one sample, sequenced in a study of T cell changes during pregnancy in multiple sclerosis. Only in-frame clones appear in the TCRdb table, and some are missing; sequencing was by immunoSEQ multiplex PCR. Found here are about 60,000 clones, about nine tenths of them singletons; the top ten hold 6% to 7.5%. Sequenced here: peripheral blood, sampled in the third trimester of pregnancy. Every receptor here comes from a female donor in good health, enrolled as a control in a pregnancy study.

In this sample, this clone turned up once. The chain combines TRBV12-5 with TRBJ2-5; TRBD2 agrees at 7 bases. This CDR3 contains 14 residues. J was trimmed by 5 bases and V by 7 bases; bases with no gene match: 10. CDR1 LGHNT and CDR2 FRNRAP come from the germline V gene. In nucleotides, the CDR3 is TGTGCTAGTGCCCCGAGCGGGGCGTGGGAGACCCAGTACTTC. This codes for CASAPSGAWETQYF. Together with reference TRBV12-5 and TRBJ2-5, the CDR3 gives the full variable domain: DARVTQTPRHKVTEMGQEVTMRCQPILGHNTVFWYRQTMMQGLELLAYFRNRAPLDDSGMPKDRFSAEMPDATLATLKIQPSEPRDSAVYFCASAPSGAWETQYFGPGTRLLVL.

This sequence joins TRBV11-3 and TRBJ1-2; 9 nucleotides line up with TRBD1. The CDR3 totals 13 residues. The germline V gene encodes CDR1 SGHNT and CDR2 YENEEA. With V trimmed by 5 bases and J by 4 bases, 2 bases remained unmatched. Written as DNA, the CDR3 is TGTGCCAGCAGCCAGGGACAGGGCTATGGCTACACCTTC. It encodes CASSQGQGYGYTF.

This sequence joins TRBV30 and TRBJ2-7, with 7 nucleotides matching TRBD1. Germline V gives CDR1 GTSNPN, CDR2 SVGIG (reference sequence). This CDR3 comprises 13 residues. V shed 5 bases, J shed 4 bases, and the junction held 8 bases outside the gene matches. The CDR3, as DNA: TGTGCCTGGGAAAGACAGGGAAAATACGAGCAGTACTTC. Its translation is CAWERQGKYEQYF.

The J gene is TRBJ1-2, the V gene TRBV5-1, with TRBD1 as a possible D gene (6 bases). Trimming shortened V by 1 base and J by 1 base, and 8 bases separated the two germline ends. The V gene's germline CDR1 is SGHRS and CDR2 YFSETQ. This CDR3 has 14 amino acids. The DNA of the CDR3 is TGCGCCAGCAGCTTGCAGGGGTTTAACTATGGCTACACCTTC. Its protein product is CASSLQGFNYGYTF.

The rearrangement links TRBV2 to TRBJ2-2; 14 nucleotides match TRBD2. V lost 5 bases to trimming and J lost 4 bases; unmatched junction nucleotides: 3. This CDR3 is built from 16 residues. The V gene's germline CDR1 is SNHLY and CDR2 FYNNEI. The CDR3 DNA sequence: TGTGCCAGCAGTCCGACTAGCGGGAGGGTCACCGGGGAGCTGTTTTTT. Its protein is CASSPTSGRVTGELFF.

The chain uses TRBV27 and TRBJ2-1; a weak D match, TRBD2 (6 bases). The CDR3 contains 14 residues. Deletions cut 5 bases from V and 1 base from J, with 9 bases between. CDR1 is MNHEY and CDR2 is SMNVEV in the germline V gene (reference sequence). In DNA form, the CDR3 reads TGTGCCAGCAGTCGGGAGTGGTCCTACAATGAGCAGTTCTTC. Translating gives CASSREWSYNEQFF.

This clone was detected once. The rearrangement links TRBV11-3 to TRBJ2-7, with a weak D call TRBD1 (5 bases). This CDR3 is built from 13 residues. Germline V CDR1 and CDR2: SGHNT, YENEEA. Trimming stripped 2 bases from V and 3 bases from J, with 8 bases between. The CDR3 reads CASSLRGHYEQYF. Written as DNA, the CDR3 is TGTGCCAGCAGCTTAAGGGGCCACTACGAGCAGTACTTC. Looking up the rest from reference TRBV11-3 and TRBJ2-7 gives the full variable domain: EAGVVQSPRYKIIEKKQPVAFWCNPISGHNTLYWYLQNLGQGPELLIRYENEEAVDDSQLPKDRFSAERLKGVDSTLKIQPAELGDSAVYLCASSLRGHYEQYFGPGTRLTVT.